This T cell receptor beta chain was sequenced during a study of blood T cell repertoires in COVID-19. Turning to the study itself: Researchers got acute and convalescent COVID-19 samples from the United States, Italy and Spain. T cells, B-cell-depleted T cells, or PBMCs provided the cDNA or gDNA that served as material.

This CDR3 is built from 14 residues. The germline V gene encodes CDR1 KGHSH and CDR2 LQKENI. Trimming removed 3 bases from V and 4 bases from J, with 10 bases in between. In the original analysis: The authors estimated nucleated cell counts from reference gene primer amplification. TCRdb's copy holds only in-frame clones and misses some; the assay was immunoSEQ multiplex PCR. V, J and clone size reflect that table, while D and trimming were determined from the DNA. The sample includes some 220,000 clones, approximately 83% of them seen just once. The V and J genes are TRBV18 and TRBJ1-3, with D possibly being TRBD1 (5 bases). This TCR was sampled from a human donor in a cohort sampled during active COVID-19. The sequencing input was peripheral blood. This chain's CDR3 is CASSPFREGNTIYF. For the CDR3, the DNA is TGTGCCAGCTCACCTTTCAGGGAAGGAAACACCATATATTTT. Combining the CDR3 with reference TRBV18 and TRBJ1-3 gives the whole variable domain NAGVMQNPRHLVRRRGQEARLRCSPMKGHSHVYWYRQLPEEGLKFMVYLQKENIIDESGMPKERFSAEFPKEGPSILRIQQVVRGDSAAYFCASSPFREGNTIYFGEGSWLTVV.